This T cell receptor (beta chain) was documented in a study of PD-L1 blockade in urothelial cancer. Germline V gives CDR1 WSHSY, CDR2 SAAADI. The CDR3 runs to 13 residues. Trimming stripped 6 bases from V and 0 bases from J, with 8 bases between. TCR analog templates of synthetic origin were spiked into each PCR. Sequencing used immunoSEQ multiplex PCR; TCRdb keeps in-frame clones, though not all of them. Counted here are 20,000 to 30,000 clones, 75% to 90% occurring once; the ten biggest clones make up approximately 33%. The chain is built from TRBV10-2 and TRBJ1-1; possible D gene TRBD1, 5 bases. The TCR originated in a man aged 60 to 75 with urothelial cancer. The sequencing here drew on PBMCs, taken around atezolizumab (anti-PD-L1) treatment. The CDR3 DNA reads as TGCGCCAGCAGGACGGGGGTGAACACTGAAGCTTTCTTT. As protein: CASRTGVNTEAFF.